The 3 T cell receptor beta chains listed next were all sequenced from one sample in a study of vaccination effects on CD4 cells after COVID-19 (dated by TCRdb to 2022 to 2024). In the ViraFEST assay, PBMC were stimulated with viral peptide pools, and TCR sequencing was then used to find antigen-specific CD4+ T cell clonotypes based on their expansion. After less than eleven days of culture, CD4+ T cells were isolated with the EasySep CD4+ T cell isolation kit. Two doses of either the BNT162b2 or the mRNA-1273 mRNA SARS-CoV-2 vaccine were administered to participants. Libraries were prepared through the immunoSEQ multiplex PCR assay. Drawn from immuneACCESS, this table holds only the in-frame rearrangements with V and J called that TCRdb kept. Clones are partly lost; checked studies trace under half to an unresolved V gene and leave the rest unexplained. Counted in this sample were tens of thousands of clones; roughly 80% of them appeared once. The ten largest clones take up roughly 2% of the sample.

What these receptors recognize is not known. The sample consisted of CD4+ T cells from PBMCs cultured with HCoV-OC43 spike peptides, taken after COVID-19 vaccination. The cell subset or site label here, explained by the study, means: HCoV-OC43 spike overlapping peptide pool stimulation. These receptors all stem from a human donor who received a COVID-19 vaccine.

This rearrangement joins TRBV2 to TRBJ2-1; D is unresolved. The ends were cut back, 7 bases at V and 4 bases at J, with 14 bases in the middle. Germline CDR1 and CDR2: SNHLY and FYNNEI. The CDR3 has 14 amino acids. The CDR3 reads CASTLFTAYNEQFF. The CDR3 DNA sequence: TGTGCCAGCACCCTGTTTACCGCGTACAATGAGCAGTTCTTC.

V and J are TRBV24-1 and TRBJ2-3; 8 nucleotides line up with TRBD1. V lost 4 bases and J lost 1; bases outside the gene matches: 6. This CDR3 has 16 residues. Per the germline V gene, CDR1 is KGHDR and CDR2 is SFDVKD. CDR3 DNA: TGTGCCACCAGTGAGATGGGACAGGATGGCACAGATACGCAGTATTTT. This encodes CATSEMGQDGTDTQYF.

V is TRBV3-1 (or the pseudogene TRBV3-2) and J is TRBJ2-5; D ambiguous. The CDR3 has 11 residues. The germline V and J ends were trimmed by 4 bases and 3 bases, with 3 bases remaining between them. Per germline, CDR1 LGHDT and CDR2 YNNKEL (reference sequence). This CDR3 reads CASSLKETQYF. CDR3 DNA: TGTGCCAGCAGCCTCAAAGAGACCCAGTACTTC.